These 9 T cell receptor beta chains were all obtained from the same sample, sequenced in a study of blood T cell repertoires in COVID-19 (TCRdb year 2020). Libraries were built with the immunoSEQ multiplex PCR assay. Sourced from immuneACCESS, this table was stored by TCRdb with only in-frame sequences that have V and J called. A share of the clones is absent; for the studies checked, an unresolved V gene accounts for under half, and the remainder has no known explanation. This sample comprises about 15,000 clones, around 77% of them detected only once. The ten largest clones capture approximately 14% of the sample. Sequenced sample: peripheral blood. Receptor source: a human donor in a cohort sampled during active COVID-19.

J is TRBJ2-1 and V is TRBV16, with 7 bases identical to TRBD2. V was pared by 2 bases and J by 7 bases, with 8 bases of the junction left unmatched. The CDR3 covers 15 residues. CDR1 is KGHSY and CDR2 is FQNENV in the germline V gene. The CDR3, as DNA: TGTGCCAGCAGCCAAAGATCACTAGCGAGAAATGAGCAGTTCTTC. Protein: CASSQRSLARNEQFF. Looking up the rest from reference TRBV16 and TRBJ2-1 gives the full variable domain: GEEVAQTPKHLVRGEGQKAKLYCAPIKGHSYVFWYQQVLKNEFKFLISFQNENVFDETGMPKERFSAKCLPNSPCSLEIQATKLEDSAVYFCASSQRSLARNEQFFGPGTRLTVL.

The J gene is TRBJ2-1, the V gene TRBV11-3, with 8 positions matching TRBD2. The J segment lost 9 bases and the V segment lost 3 bases, leaving 7 bases of the junction unmatched. The CDR3 loop spans 14 amino acids. Germline V gives CDR1 SGHNT, CDR2 YENEEA. CDR3 amino acids: CASSFGGGTGEQFF. The DNA of the CDR3 is TGTGCCAGCAGCTTCGGGGGGGGGACGGGTGAGCAGTTCTTC.

This clone was counted only a few times. The V gene is TRBV9, the J gene TRBJ2-2; 7 nucleotides match TRBD1. The CDR3 has 15 residues. The V gene's germline CDR1 is SGDLS and CDR2 YYNGEE. V was clipped by 2 bases and J by 6 bases; unmatched bases: 7. The CDR3 sequence is CASSVRLTGPGELFF. CDR3 nucleotide sequence: TGTGCCAGCAGCGTCCGCCTGACAGGGCCCGGGGAGCTGTTTTTT.

This chain joins TRBV19 and TRBJ2-3; perhaps TRBD2 as D (6 bases). V was cut by 9 bases and J by 1 base, with 20 bases left in between. This CDR3 region has 16 residues. Germline V gene sequence: CDR1 LNHDA, CDR2 SQIVND (reference sequence). CDR3 in amino acids: CASALGLAFGTDTQYF. The CDR3 DNA follows: TGTGCCAGCGCTCTGGGACTCGCATTCGGCACAGATACGCAGTATTTT. Complete variable domain (other parts from reference TRBV19 and TRBJ2-3): DGGITQSPKYLFRKEGQNVTLSCEQNLNHDAMYWYRQDPGQGLRLIYYSQIVNDFQKGDIAEGYSVSREKKESFPLTVTSAQKNPTAFYLCASALGLAFGTDTQYFGPGTRLTVL.

This chain joins TRBV19 and TRBJ1-3, with TRBD1 identical over 8 bases. The V gene's germline CDR1 is LNHDA and CDR2 SQIVND (reference sequence). V lost 7 bases and J lost 0; bases outside the gene matches: 8. The length of the CDR3 is 16 residues. For the CDR3, the DNA is TGTGCCAGTACCGGCCCGGGACAGGCCTCTGGAAACACCATATATTTT. Amino acids: CASTGPGQASGNTIYF.

V gene TRBV18 combines with J gene TRBJ2-1; TRBD1 might be the D (6 bases). Trimming stripped 2 bases from V and 7 bases from J, with 9 bases between. CDR1 KGHSH and CDR2 LQKENI come from the germline V gene. CDR3 size: 13 residues. CDR3 sequence reads: CASSPKQGNEQFF. The CDR3, as DNA: TGTGCCAGCTCACCAAAACAGGGTAATGAGCAGTTCTTC. The whole variable domain, remainder taken from reference TRBV18 and TRBJ2-1, is NAGVMQNPRHLVRRRGQEARLRCSPMKGHSHVYWYRQLPEEGLKFMVYLQKENIIDESGMPKERFSAEFPKEGPSILRIQQVVRGDSAAYFCASSPKQGNEQFFGPGTRLTVL.

This clone came up once. The CDR3 DNA reads as TGTGCCAGCACCCCCGGGACTAGCGTTGGGTACGAGCAGTACTTC. It translates to CASTPGTSVGYEQYF. This chain uses TRBV28 with TRBJ2-7; 10 positions agree with TRBD2. Germline V lookup: CDR1 MDHEN, CDR2 SYDVKM. With V trimmed by 7 bases and J by 4 bases, 10 bases remained unmatched. This CDR3 is 15 amino acids long.

The chain recombines TRBV29-1 with TRBJ1-2; TRBD1 might be the D (5 bases). The V and J ends lost 7 bases and 4 bases respectively, with 13 bases between them. This CDR3 has 12 amino acids. Germline CDR1 and CDR2: SQVTM and ANQGSEA. The CDR3 region has the DNA TGCAGCGCCTGGGGGGGAGTCTATGGCTACACCTTC. Encoded protein: CSAWGGVYGYTF.

The rearrangement links TRBV11-2 to TRBJ2-1; 8 positions agree with TRBD2. Trimming cost V 0 bases and J 8 bases; bases outside gene matches: 6. Germline values: CDR1 SGHAT, CDR2 FQNNGV. CDR3 size: 15 residues. The DNA of the CDR3 is TGTGCCAGCAGCTTAGATACAGCGGGAGTGGATGAGCAGTTCTTC. It codes for CASSLDTAGVDEQFF.